This T cell receptor beta chain is drawn from a study of early T cells in non-severe SARS-CoV-2 infection. Attachment of unique molecular identifiers was made to individual cDNA molecules. TCRdb itself ran the 5' RACE reads through MiXCR, one entry per CDR3 protein. The sample records over 60,000 distinct CDR3 sequences, around 13% being singletons. V gave up 3 bases and J gave up 1 base, with 9 bases separating them. This CDR3 contains 14 residues. The sample comprised whole blood. The genes are TRBV12-3 or TRBV12-4 and TRBJ1-1; possible D gene TRBD1, 6 bases. This sequence originates from an adult who was a healthcare worker with PCR-confirmed SARS-CoV-2 infection or an uninfected control (not recorded which). The CDR3 nucleotides read TGTGCCAGCAGTTTTAAAGGGGGGAACACTGAAGCTTTCTTT. Translating gives CASSFKGGNTEAFF.